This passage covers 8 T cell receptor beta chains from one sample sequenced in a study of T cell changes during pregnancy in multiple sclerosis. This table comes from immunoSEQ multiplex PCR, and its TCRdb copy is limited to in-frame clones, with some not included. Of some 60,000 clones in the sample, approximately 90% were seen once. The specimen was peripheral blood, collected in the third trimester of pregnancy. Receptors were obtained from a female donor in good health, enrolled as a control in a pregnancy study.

The CDR3 DNA is TGTGCCAGCAGCCGGGGACTAGACACCGGGGAGCTGTTTTTT. This sequence encodes CASSRGLDTGELFF. The rearrangement links TRBV13 to TRBJ2-2, with 8 bases lining up with TRBD2. CDR1 is PRHDT, CDR2 FYEKMQ, per germline (reference sequence). J gave up 3 bases and V 5 bases, and 2 bases lay outside the gene matches. This CDR3 has 14 amino acids.

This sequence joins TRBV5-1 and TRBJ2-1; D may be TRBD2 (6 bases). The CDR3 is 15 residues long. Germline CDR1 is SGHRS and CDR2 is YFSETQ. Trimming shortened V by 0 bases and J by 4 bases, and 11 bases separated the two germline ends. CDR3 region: CASSLDGGGYNEQFF. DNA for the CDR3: TGCGCCAGCAGCTTGGATGGGGGAGGATACAATGAGCAGTTCTTC.

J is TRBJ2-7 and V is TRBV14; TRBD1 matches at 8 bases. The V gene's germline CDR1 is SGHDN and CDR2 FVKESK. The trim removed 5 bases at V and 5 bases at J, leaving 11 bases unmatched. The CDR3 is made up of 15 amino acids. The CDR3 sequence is CASSVTRTGSDEQYF. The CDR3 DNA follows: TGTGCCAGCAGCGTCACAAGGACAGGGTCTGACGAGCAGTACTTC.

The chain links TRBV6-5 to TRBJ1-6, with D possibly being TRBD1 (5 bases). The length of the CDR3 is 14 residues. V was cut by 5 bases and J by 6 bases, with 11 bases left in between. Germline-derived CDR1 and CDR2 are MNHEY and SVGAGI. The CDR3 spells CASSPRQRNSPLHF. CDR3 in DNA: TGTGCCAGCAGTCCACGACAGCGTAATTCACCCCTCCACTTT.

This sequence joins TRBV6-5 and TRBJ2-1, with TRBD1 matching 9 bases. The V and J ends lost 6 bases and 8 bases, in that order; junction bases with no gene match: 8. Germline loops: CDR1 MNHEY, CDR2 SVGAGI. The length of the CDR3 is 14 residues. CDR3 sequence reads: CASSTGGQRDEQFF. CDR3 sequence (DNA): TGTGCCAGCAGCACAGGGGGCCAGCGGGATGAGCAGTTCTTC.

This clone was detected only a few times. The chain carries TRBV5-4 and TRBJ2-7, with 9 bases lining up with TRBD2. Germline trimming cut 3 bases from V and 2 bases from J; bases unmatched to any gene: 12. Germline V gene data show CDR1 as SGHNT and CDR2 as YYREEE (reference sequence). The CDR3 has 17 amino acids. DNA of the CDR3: TGTGCCAGCAGCTCGGGGGGAACCGGGACTAGCCCCTACGAGCAGTACTTC. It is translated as CASSSGGTGTSPYEQYF.

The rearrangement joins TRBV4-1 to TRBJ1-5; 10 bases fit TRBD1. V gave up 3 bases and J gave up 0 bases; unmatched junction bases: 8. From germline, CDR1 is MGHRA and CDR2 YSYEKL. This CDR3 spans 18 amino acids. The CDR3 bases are TGCGCCAGCAGCCAGGGACAGGGGAGAATTTATAGCAATCAGCCCCAGCATTTT. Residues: CASSQGQGRIYSNQPQHF.

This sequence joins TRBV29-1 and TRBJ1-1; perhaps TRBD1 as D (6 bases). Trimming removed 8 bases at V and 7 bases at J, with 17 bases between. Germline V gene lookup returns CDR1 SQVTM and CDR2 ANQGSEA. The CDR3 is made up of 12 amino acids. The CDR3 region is CSSMKGGDEAFF. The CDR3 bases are TGCAGCTCGATGAAGGGGGGGGATGAAGCTTTCTTT.